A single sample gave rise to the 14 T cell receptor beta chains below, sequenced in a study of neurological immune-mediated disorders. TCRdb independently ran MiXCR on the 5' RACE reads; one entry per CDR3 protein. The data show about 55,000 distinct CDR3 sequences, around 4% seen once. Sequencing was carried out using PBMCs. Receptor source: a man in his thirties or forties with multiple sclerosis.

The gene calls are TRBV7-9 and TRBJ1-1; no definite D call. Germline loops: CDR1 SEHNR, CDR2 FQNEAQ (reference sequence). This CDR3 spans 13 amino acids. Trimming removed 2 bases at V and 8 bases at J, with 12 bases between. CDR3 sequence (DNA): TGTGCCAGCAGCTTAAGGGCCGACGTAGAAGCTTTCTTT. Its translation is CASSLRADVEAFF.

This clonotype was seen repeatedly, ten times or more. CDR3: CASSVGTGNNQPQHF. CDR3 bases: TGTGCCAGCAGTGTGGGGACAGGGAACAATCAGCCCCAGCATTTT. This chain connects TRBV2 to TRBJ1-5; 9 nucleotides match TRBD1. Germline-derived CDR1 and CDR2 are SNHLY and FYNNEI. V shed 4 bases, J shed 3 bases, and the junction held 4 bases outside the gene matches. The length of the CDR3 is 15 residues.

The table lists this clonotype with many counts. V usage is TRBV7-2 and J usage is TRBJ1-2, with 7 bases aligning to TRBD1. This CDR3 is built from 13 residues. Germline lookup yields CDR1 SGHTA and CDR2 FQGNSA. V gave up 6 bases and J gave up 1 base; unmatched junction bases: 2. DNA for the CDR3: TGTGCCAGCAGTTGGGACAGTAACTATGGCTACACCTTC. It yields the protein CASSWDSNYGYTF.

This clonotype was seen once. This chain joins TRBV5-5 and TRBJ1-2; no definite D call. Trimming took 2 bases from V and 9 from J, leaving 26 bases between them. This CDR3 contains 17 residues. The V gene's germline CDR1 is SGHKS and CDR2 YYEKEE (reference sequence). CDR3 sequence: CASSFQPYGLKGGSYTF. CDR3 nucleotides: TGTGCCAGCAGCTTCCAACCGTACGGCCTAAAGGGTGGTAGCTACACCTTC.

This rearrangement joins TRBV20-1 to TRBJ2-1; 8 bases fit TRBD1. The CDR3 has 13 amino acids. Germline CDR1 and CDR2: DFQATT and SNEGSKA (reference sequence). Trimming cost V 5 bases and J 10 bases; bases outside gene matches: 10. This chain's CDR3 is CSALDHRGSEQFF. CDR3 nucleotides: TGCAGTGCTCTGGACCACAGGGGGAGCGAGCAGTTCTTC.

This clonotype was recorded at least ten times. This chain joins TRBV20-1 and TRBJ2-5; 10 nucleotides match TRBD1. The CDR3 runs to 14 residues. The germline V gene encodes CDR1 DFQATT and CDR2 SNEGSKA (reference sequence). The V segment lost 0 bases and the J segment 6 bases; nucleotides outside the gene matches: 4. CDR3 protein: CSARDLTGGKTQYF. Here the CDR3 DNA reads TGCAGTGCTAGAGACCTGACAGGGGGCAAGACCCAGTACTTC.

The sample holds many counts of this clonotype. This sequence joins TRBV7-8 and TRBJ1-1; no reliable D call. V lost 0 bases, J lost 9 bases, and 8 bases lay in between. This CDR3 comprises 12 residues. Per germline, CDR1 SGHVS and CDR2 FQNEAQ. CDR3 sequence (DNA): TGTGCCAGCAGCTTAGCGGCAGGTAAAGCTTTCTTT. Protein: CASSLAAGKAFF.

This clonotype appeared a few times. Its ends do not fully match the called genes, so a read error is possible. The CDR3 DNA is TGCAGTGCTAGTTTTCAGGGGGCGAGTCAGCCCCAGAATTTT. It is translated as CSASFQGASQPQNF. The chain joins TRBV20-1 to TRBJ1-5, with 8 bases aligning to TRBD1. The CDR3 has 14 residues. Germline lookup yields CDR1 DFQATT and CDR2 SNEGSKA (reference sequence).

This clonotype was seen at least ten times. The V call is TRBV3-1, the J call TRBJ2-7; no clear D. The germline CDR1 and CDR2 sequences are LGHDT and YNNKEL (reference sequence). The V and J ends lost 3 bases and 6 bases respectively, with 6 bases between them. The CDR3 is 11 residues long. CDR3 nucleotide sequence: TGTGCCAGCAGCCAGTCGGGCGAGCAGTACTTC. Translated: CASSQSGEQYF.

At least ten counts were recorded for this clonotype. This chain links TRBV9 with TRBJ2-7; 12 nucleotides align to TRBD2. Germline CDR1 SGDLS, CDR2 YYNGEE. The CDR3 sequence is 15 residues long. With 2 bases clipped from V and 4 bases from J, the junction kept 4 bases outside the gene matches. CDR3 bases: TGTGCCAGCAGCGTCGGGACTAGCGGGCTATACGAGCAGTACTTC. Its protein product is CASSVGTSGLYEQYF.

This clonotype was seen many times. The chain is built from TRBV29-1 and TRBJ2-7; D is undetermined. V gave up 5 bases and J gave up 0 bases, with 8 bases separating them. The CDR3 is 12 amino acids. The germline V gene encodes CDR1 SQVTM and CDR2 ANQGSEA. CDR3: CSVLWSSYEQYF. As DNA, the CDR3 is TGCAGCGTTCTATGGAGCTCCTACGAGCAGTACTTC.

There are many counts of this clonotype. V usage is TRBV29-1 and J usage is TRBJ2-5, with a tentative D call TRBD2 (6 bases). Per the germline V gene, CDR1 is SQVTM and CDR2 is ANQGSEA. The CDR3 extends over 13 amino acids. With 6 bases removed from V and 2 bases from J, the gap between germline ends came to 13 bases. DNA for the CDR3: TGCAGCGTGCCCCGGGAGAGTCAAGAGACCCAGTACTTC. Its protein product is CSVPRESQETQYF.

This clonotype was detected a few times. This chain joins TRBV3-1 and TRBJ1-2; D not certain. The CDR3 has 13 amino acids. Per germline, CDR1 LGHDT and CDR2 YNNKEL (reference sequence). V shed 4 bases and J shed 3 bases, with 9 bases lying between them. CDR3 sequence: CASSLRKDYGYTF. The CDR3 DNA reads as TGTGCCAGCAGCCTTCGAAAGGACTATGGCTACACCTTC.

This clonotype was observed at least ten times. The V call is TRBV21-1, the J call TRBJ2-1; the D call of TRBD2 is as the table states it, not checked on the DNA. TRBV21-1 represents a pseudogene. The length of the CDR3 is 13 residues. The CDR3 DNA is TGTGCCGTGAGGGAGAAACACAACAATGAGCAGTTCTTC. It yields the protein CAVREKHNNEQFF.